Reported below is one T cell receptor (beta chain). The sample comes from a study of blood T cell repertoires in COVID-19. On the study more broadly: The United States, Italy and Spain provided the acute and convalescent COVID-19 samples. T cells, B-cell-depleted T cells, or PBMCs supplied cDNA or gDNA.

Original processing methods: Reference gene primer amplification yielded estimated nucleated cell counts. The repertoire was sequenced with immunoSEQ multiplex PCR; TCRdb's copy has only in-frame clones and lacks some. For V, J and clone size, that table is used; D and trimming come from the DNA. Of about 120,000 clones listed, about 79% are singletons. This CDR3 spans 16 amino acids. V shed 0 bases and J 7 bases; nucleotides not matched to a gene: 5. Looked up from germline, CDR1 is SGHNT and CDR2 is YYREEE (reference sequence). Sequenced: peripheral blood. The chain has TRBV5-4 and TRBJ2-2; 11 nucleotides match TRBD2. This TCR was recovered from a woman of 80 years or more with acute or convalescent COVID-19. The CDR3 nucleotides are TGTGCCAGCAGCTTGGAACTAGCGGGGGCGGGCGGGGAGCTGTTTTTT. Translation: CASSLELAGAGGELFF.